One sample yielded the 10 T cell receptor beta chains listed below, sequenced in a study of post-analysis software for immune sequencing data. Antigens for these TCRs are unknown. The TCR beta cDNA libraries carried unique molecular identifiers. TCRdb fed the PCR reads into MiXCR, producing one record per CDR3 protein. Among under 900,000 distinct CDR3 sequences listed, roughly 58% were seen once. Study-level results: TRBV segments more frequent in patients than in controls numbered roughly 5 and included TRBV5-6, TRBV5-1 and TRBV20-1.

Specimen: blood. The source of these receptors is a girl aged 5 to 17 with multiple sclerosis.

The chain has TRBV6-2 or TRBV6-3 and TRBJ2-3, with unresolved D. The CDR3 has 13 amino acids. Trimming shortened V by 6 bases and J by 6 bases, and 13 bases separated the two germline ends. Germline values: CDR1 MNHEY, CDR2 SVGEGT. CDR3 in amino acids: CASSGFAVDTQYF. CDR3 DNA: TGTGCCAGCAGCGGGTTCGCGGTGGATACGCAGTATTTT.

The rearrangement uses TRBV20-1 and TRBJ1-1, with unresolved D. CDR3 size: 13 residues. Germline CDR1 DFQATT, CDR2 SNEGSKA (reference sequence). Trimming pared 2 bases from V and 5 bases from J, leaving 12 bases between. CDR3 sequence reads: CSARPWTGTEAFF. For the CDR3, the DNA is TGCAGTGCTAGACCGTGGACCGGGACTGAAGCTTTCTTT.

The CDR3 DNA is TGTGCCAGCAGCGGACAGGGGACTAGCACAGATACGCAGTATTTT. Translating it yields CASSGQGTSTDTQYF. This rearrangement joins TRBV7-3 to TRBJ2-3, with 9 bases matching TRBD1. The CDR3 is 15 amino acids. The V segment lost 5 bases and the J segment 0 bases; nucleotides outside the gene matches: 3. Germline V lookup: CDR1 SGHTA, CDR2 FQGTGA.

This clonotype was counted only a few times. The chain combines TRBV20-1 with TRBJ1-1, with 7 bases lining up with TRBD1. This CDR3 comprises 14 residues. Germline CDR1 reads DFQATT; CDR2 reads SNEGSKA (reference sequence). Losses at the gene ends were 6 bases for V and 7 bases for J; bases not matched to a gene: 14. The CDR3 coding sequence is TGCAGTGCCATACGGACAGGCCCCGTTAATGAAGCTTTCTTT. It is translated as CSAIRTGPVNEAFF.

This clonotype has only a few counts. The junction does not match germline at one end; this may be a read error. This chain connects TRBV5-1 to TRBJ1-1; D is uncertain. The CDR3 is made up of 13 amino acids. From germline, CDR1 is SGHRS and CDR2 YFSETQ. CDR3 sequence: CASSLGKNTEAFF. CDR3 coding DNA: TGTGCCAGCAGCTTGGGAAAGAACACTGAAGCTTTCTTT.

A single count supports this clonotype. This is likely a read error, given that the CDR3 carries no conserved phenylalanine or tryptophan at its end. This chain's CDR3 is CASSVRSGANVLTL. CDR3 coding DNA: TGTGCCAGCAGCGTGAGGTCTGGGGCCAACGTCCTGACTCTC. This sequence joins TRBV9 and TRBJ2-6, with unresolved D. CDR1 and CDR2 from the germline V gene are SGDLS and YYNGEE. V shed 2 bases and J shed 1 base, with 4 bases lying between them. The CDR3 length is 14 residues.

V gene TRBV3-1 combines with J gene TRBJ1-1, with D possibly TRBD1 on 5 matching bases. Germline V lookup: CDR1 LGHDT, CDR2 YNNKEL (reference sequence). The CDR3 covers 13 residues. Trimming took off 5 bases at V and 3 bases at J, with 10 bases between the two ends. The CDR3: CASSWDPDTEAFF. The CDR3 coding sequence is TGTGCCAGCAGCTGGGACCCTGACACTGAAGCTTTCTTT.

The rearrangement joins TRBV5-1 to TRBJ2-5; D is perhaps TRBD1 or TRBD2 (5 bases each). This CDR3 spans 15 amino acids. V lost 4 bases and J 4 bases, leaving 17 bases between the germline ends. Germline-derived CDR1 and CDR2 are SGHRS and YFSETQ. The CDR3 loop reads CASSIGTYAPETQYF. CDR3 DNA sequence: TGCGCCAGCAGCATCGGGACCTATGCTCCAGAGACCCAGTACTTC. Using reference TRBV5-1 and TRBJ2-5 for the parts outside the CDR3, the full variable domain is KAGVTQTPRYLIKTRGQQVTLSCSPISGHRSVSWYQQTPGQGLQFLFEYFSETQRNKGNFPGRFSGRQFSNSRSEMNVSTLELGDSALYLCASSIGTYAPETQYFGPGTRLLVL.

This clonotype appeared a few times. J is TRBJ2-1 and V is TRBV4-1; 7 bases are shared with TRBD2. From germline, CDR1 is MGHRA and CDR2 YSYEKL. V was pared by 0 bases and J by 12 bases, with 8 bases of the junction left unmatched. The CDR3 totals 14 residues. In DNA form, the CDR3 reads TGCGCCAGCAGCCAAGAGTCCGGGAGGAATAGGCAGTTCTTC. Encoded protein: CASSQESGRNRQFF.

This rearrangement joins TRBV5-1 to TRBJ2-7; TRBD2 aligns across 11 bases. CDR3 length equals 15 residues. Germline CDR1 is SGHRS and CDR2 is YFSETQ. V gave up 0 bases and J gave up 5 bases; unmatched junction bases: 4. Here the CDR3 DNA reads TGCGCCAGCAGCTTGGCCGGGACTAGCGGCGACGAGCAGTACTTC. It specifies CASSLAGTSGDEQYF.